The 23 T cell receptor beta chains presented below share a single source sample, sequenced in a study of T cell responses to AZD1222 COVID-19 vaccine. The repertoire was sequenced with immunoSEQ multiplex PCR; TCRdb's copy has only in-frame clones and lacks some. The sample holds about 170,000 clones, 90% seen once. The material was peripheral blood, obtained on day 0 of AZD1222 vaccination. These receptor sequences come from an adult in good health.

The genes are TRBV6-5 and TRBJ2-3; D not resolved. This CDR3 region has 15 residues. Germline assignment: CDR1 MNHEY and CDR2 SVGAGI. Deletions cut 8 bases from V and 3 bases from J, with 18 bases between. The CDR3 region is CASALEKQSTDTQYF. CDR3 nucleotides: TGTGCCAGCGCCTTAGAGAAACAGTCAACAGATACGCAGTATTTT.

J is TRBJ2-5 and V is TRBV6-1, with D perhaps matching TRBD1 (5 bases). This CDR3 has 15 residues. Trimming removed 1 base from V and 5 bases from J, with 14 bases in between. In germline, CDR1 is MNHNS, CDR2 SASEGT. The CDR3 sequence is CASSEGQGDWETQYF. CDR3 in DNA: TGTGCCAGCAGTGAAGGACAAGGGGATTGGGAGACCCAGTACTTC.

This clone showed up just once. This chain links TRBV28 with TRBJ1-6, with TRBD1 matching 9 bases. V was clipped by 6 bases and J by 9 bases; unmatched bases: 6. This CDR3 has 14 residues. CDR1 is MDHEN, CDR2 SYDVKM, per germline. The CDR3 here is CASRKGQGGSPLHF. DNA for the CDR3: TGTGCCAGCAGGAAGGGACAGGGTGGTTCACCCCTCCACTTT.

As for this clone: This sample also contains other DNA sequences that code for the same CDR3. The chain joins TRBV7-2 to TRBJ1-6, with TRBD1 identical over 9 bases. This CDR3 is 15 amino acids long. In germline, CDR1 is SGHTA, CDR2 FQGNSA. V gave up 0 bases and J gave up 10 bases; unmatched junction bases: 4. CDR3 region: CASSLAQGANSPLHF. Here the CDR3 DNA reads TGTGCCAGCAGCTTAGCACAGGGGGCTAACTCACCCCTCCACTTT. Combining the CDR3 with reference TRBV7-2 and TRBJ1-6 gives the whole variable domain GAGVSQSPSNKVTEKGKDVELRCDPISGHTALYWYRQSLGQGLEFLIYFQGNSAPDKSGLPSDRFSAERTGGSVSTLTIQRTQQEDSAVYLCASSLAQGANSPLHFGNGTRLTVT.

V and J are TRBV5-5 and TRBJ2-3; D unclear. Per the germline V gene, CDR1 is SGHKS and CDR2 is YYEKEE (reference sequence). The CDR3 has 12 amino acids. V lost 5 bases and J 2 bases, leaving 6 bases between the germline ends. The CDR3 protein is CASSSITDTQYF. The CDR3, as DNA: TGTGCCAGCAGTTCCATCACAGATACGCAGTATTTT.

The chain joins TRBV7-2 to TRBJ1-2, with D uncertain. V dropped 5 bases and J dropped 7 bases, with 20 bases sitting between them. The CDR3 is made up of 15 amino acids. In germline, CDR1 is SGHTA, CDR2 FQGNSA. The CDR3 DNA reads TGTGCCAGCAGCCCCCGTGAGAGAGGTTCGGGTGGCTACACCTTC. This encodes CASSPRERGSGGYTF.

CDR3 region: CASQNVPSSYNSPLHF. CDR3 bases: TGTGCCAGCCAAAACGTCCCGAGCTCCTATAATTCACCCCTCCACTTT. The genes are TRBV5-8 and TRBJ1-6, with D unclear. Per the germline V gene, CDR1 is SGHTS and CDR2 is YDEGEE. The CDR3 totals 16 residues. V was shortened by 7 bases and J by 0 bases, with 14 bases between the two germline ends.

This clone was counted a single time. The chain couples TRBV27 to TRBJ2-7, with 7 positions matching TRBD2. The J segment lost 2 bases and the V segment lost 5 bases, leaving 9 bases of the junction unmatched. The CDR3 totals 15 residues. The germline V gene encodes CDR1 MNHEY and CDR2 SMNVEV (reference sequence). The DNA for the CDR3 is TGTGCCAGCAGTCATGGGACTACGCTAACCTACGAGCAGTACTTC. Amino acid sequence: CASSHGTTLTYEQYF.

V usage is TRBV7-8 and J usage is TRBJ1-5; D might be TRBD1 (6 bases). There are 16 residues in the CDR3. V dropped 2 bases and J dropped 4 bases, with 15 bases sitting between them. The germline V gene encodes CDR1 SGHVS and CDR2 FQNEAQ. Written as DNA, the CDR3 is TGTGCCAGCAGCTTAACCCAAGGACAGAAGAATCAGCCCCAGCATTTT. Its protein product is CASSLTQGQKNQPQHF.

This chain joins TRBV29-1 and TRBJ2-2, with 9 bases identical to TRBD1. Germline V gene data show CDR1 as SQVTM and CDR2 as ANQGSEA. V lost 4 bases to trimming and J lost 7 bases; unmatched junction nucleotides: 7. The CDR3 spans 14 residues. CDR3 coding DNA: TGCAGCGTTGGGGGACAGGGAACCAACGGGGAGCTGTTTTTT. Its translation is CSVGGQGTNGELFF.

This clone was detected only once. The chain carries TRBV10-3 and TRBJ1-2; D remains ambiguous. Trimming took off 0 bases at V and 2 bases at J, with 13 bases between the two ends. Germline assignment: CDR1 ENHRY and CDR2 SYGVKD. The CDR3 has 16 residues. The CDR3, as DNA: TGTGCCATCAGTGAGTCGACGGCAGCCAGGAACTATGGCTACACCTTC. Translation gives CAISESTAARNYGYTF.

The CDR3 spells CASSYSGVTHSPLHF. CDR3 coding DNA: TGTGCCAGCAGTTACTCAGGGGTAACTCACTCACCCCTCCACTTT. The chain combines TRBV6-5 with TRBJ1-6; weak D call: TRBD1 (5 bases). This CDR3 region has 15 residues. Between the trimmed V and J ends, which lost 0 bases and 10 bases, there was a span of 13 bases. Germline V gives CDR1 MNHEY, CDR2 SVGAGI.

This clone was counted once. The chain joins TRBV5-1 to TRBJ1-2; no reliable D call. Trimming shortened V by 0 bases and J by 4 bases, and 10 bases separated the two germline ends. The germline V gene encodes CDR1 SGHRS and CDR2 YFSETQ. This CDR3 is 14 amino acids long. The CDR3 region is CASSLEGSLYGYTF. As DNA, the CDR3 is TGCGCCAGCAGCTTGGAAGGGAGCCTCTATGGCTACACCTTC.

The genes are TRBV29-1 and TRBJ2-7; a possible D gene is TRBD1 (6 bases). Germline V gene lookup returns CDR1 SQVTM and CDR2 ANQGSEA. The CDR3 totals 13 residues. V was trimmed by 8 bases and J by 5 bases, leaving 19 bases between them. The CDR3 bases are TGCAGCCGAGGGGGTGGATTCGGGAACGAGCAGTACTTC. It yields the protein CSRGGGFGNEQYF.

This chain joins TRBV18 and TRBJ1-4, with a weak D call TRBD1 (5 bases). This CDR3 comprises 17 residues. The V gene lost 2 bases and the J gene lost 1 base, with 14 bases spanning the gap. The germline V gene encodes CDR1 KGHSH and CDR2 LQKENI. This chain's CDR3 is CASSPSSGFGTNEKLFF. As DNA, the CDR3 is TGTGCCAGCTCACCAAGTTCAGGGTTCGGAACTAATGAAAAACTGTTTTTT.

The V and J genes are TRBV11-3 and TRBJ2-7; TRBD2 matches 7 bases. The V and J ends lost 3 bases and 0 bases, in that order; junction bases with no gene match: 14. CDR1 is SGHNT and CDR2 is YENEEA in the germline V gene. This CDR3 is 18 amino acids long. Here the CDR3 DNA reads TGTGCCAGCAGCTTCGTACGGGGGGACGATCCCAGCTCCTACGAGCAGTACTTC. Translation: CASSFVRGDDPSSYEQYF.

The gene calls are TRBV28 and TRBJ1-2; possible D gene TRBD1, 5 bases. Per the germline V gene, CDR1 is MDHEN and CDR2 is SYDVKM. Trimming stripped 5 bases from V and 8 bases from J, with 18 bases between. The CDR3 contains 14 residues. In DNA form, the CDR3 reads TGTGCCAGCAGTCCCCCGGGGTATGGGGCGGGCTACACCTTC. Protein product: CASSPPGYGAGYTF.

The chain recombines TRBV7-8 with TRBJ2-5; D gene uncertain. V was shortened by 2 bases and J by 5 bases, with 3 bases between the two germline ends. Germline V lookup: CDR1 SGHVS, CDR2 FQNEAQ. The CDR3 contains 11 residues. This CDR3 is CASSLQETQYF. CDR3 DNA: TGTGCCAGCAGCTTACAGGAGACCCAGTACTTC.

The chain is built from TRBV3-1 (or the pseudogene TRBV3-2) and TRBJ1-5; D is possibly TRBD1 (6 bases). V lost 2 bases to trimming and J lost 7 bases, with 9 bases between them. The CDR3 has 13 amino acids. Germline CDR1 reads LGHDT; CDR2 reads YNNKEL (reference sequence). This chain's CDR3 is CASSQTGSQPQHF. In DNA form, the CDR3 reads TGTGCCAGCAGCCAAACAGGGAGCCAGCCCCAGCATTTT.

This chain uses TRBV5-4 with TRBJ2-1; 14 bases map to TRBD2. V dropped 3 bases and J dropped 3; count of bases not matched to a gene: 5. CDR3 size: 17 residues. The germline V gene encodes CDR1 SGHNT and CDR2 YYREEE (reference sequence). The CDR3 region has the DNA TGTGCCAGCAGCTCCGGACTAGCGGGGGGTTACTACAATGAGCAGTTCTTC. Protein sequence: CASSSGLAGGYYNEQFF.

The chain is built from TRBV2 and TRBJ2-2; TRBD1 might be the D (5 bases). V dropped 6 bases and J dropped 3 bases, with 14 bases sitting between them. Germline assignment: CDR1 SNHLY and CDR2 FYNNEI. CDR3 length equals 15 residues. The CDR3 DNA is TGTGCCAGCAGGGTATCCCCAGGGTACACCGGGGAGCTGTTTTTT. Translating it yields CASRVSPGYTGELFF.

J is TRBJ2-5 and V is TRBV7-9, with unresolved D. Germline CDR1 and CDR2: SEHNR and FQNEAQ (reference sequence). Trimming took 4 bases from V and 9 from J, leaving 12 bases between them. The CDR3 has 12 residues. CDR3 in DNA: TGTGCCAGCAGCTCGGACGGTATGTCCCAGTACTTC. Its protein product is CASSSDGMSQYF.

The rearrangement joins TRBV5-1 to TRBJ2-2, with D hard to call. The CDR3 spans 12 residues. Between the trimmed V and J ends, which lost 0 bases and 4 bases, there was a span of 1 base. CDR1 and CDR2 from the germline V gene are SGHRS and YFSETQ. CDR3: CASSLATGELFF. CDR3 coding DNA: TGCGCCAGCAGCTTGGCCACCGGGGAGCTGTTTTTT.